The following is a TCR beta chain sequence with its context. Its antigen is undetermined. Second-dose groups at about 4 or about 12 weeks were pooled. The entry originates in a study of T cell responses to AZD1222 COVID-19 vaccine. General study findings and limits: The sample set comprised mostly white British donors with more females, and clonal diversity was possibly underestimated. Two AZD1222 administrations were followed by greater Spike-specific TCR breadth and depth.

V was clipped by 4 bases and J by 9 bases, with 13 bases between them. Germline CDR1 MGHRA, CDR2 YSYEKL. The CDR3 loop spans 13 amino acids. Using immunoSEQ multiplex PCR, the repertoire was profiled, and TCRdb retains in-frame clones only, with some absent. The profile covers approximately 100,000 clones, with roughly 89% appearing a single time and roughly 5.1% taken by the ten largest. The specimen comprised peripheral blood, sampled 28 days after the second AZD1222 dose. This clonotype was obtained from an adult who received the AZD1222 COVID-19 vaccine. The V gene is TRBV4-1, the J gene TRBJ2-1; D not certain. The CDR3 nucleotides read TGCGCCAGCAGCCGATCGACCCCGCCTGAGCAGTTCTTC. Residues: CASSRSTPPEQFF.